This TCR beta chain derives from a study of PD-1 blockade in classical Hodgkin lymphoma. General study results and limits: Baseline diversity in complete responders resembled that of newly diagnosed patients. As was reported, newly diagnosed patients showed lower baseline TCR diversity than healthy donors did. Exclusion was applied to patients who started nivolumab under 1 year after ASCT.

All patients experienced relapse after autologous stem cell transplantation, and brentuximab vedotin exposure was variable. This CDR3 is 14 amino acids long. Trimming took 4 bases from V and 4 from J, leaving 13 bases between them. Germline V gene data show CDR1 as SGHTA and CDR2 as FQGNSA. Sequencing used immunoSEQ multiplex PCR; TCRdb keeps in-frame clones, though not all of them. The sample includes around 25,000 clones, 80% of them seen just once. A remark on this clone: Antigen unknown.

This receptor was obtained from a human donor with classical Hodgkin lymphoma. Sequences were derived from peripheral blood mononuclear cells (PBMCs), sampled at baseline. The chain uses TRBV7-2 and TRBJ1-2; the D is unclear. The CDR3 nucleotides read TGTGCCAGCAGCTCGGACTCGGTAGTCTATGGCTACACCTTC. Encoded protein: CASSSDSVVYGYTF.